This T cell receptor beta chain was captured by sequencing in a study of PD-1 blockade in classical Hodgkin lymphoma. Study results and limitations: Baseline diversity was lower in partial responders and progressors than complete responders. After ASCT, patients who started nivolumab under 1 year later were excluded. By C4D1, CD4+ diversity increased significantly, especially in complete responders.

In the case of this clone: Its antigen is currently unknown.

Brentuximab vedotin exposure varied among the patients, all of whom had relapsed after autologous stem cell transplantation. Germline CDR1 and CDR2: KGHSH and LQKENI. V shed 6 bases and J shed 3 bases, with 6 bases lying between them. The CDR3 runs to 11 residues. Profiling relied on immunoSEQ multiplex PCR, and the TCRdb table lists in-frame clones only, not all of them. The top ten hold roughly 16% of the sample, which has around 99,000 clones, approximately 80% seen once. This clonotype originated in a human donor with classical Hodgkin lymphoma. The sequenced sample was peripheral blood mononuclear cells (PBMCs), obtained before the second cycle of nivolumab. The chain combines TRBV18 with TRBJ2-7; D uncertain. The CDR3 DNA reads TGTGCCAGCTCCGAGAGCTACGAGCAGTACTTC. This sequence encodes CASSESYEQYF.